This entry lists 14 T cell receptor beta chains sequenced from one sample in a study of molecular identifiers for immune sequencing clone quantification. MiXCR was run by TCRdb on the PCR reads, yielding one entry per CDR3 protein. The sample gives about 630,000 distinct CDR3 sequences, 25% of which show up once; 0.7% to 0.95% is in the top ten. The sample was naive CD8+ T cells from blood, with Jurkat cell RNA spiked in. Subset of the sample: FACS-sorted CD8+CD4-CCR7+CD45RA+ naive T cells. These TCRs come from a human donor in good health. Some libraries in this study had Jurkat cell RNA spiked in.

This clonotype has more than one count but fewer than ten. V is TRBV7-9 and J is TRBJ2-3, with TRBD1 as a possible D gene (5 bases). The V end lost 1 base, the J end lost 2 bases, and 13 bases lay between the germline ends. This CDR3 comprises 16 residues. Germline loops: CDR1 SEHNR, CDR2 FQNEAQ (reference sequence). The CDR3 sequence: CASSLVSRVDTDTQYF. The CDR3 coding sequence is TGTGCCAGCAGCTTAGTTTCCAGGGTGGACACAGATACGCAGTATTTT.

The genes are TRBV30 and TRBJ2-1, with D possibly matching TRBD1 (5 bases). The CDR3 extends over 13 amino acids. The V gene lost 1 base and the J gene lost 9 bases, with 13 bases spanning the gap. Germline V gene data show CDR1 as GTSNPN and CDR2 as SVGIG (reference sequence). CDR3 loop: CAWSGGRAVEQFF. In DNA, the CDR3 is TGTGCCTGGAGTGGTGGCAGGGCGGTTGAGCAGTTCTTC.

This clonotype was seen a single time. Being one base from a much bigger clone, this may be a read error. The chain combines TRBV6-4 with TRBJ1-1; no reliable D call. Trimming pared 7 bases from V and 9 bases from J, leaving 6 bases between. The CDR3 runs 9 residues. The germline V gene encodes CDR1 MRHNA and CDR2 SNTAGT. The CDR3 bases are TGTGCCAGCATTTGTCAAGCTTTCTTT. Translating it yields CASICQAFF.

As regards this clonotype: A clone one base away is much larger, so this may be a read error. The rearrangement links TRBV20-1 to TRBJ2-5; D may be TRBD2 (6 bases). Germline CDR1 is DFQATT and CDR2 is SNEGSKA (reference sequence). The CDR3 is 17 amino acids. For the CDR3, the DNA is TGCAGTGCTACCCGGGCCCACAGCGGACTAAACCAAGGGACCCAGTACTTC. Encoded protein: CSATRAHSGLNQGTQYF.

This clonotype was observed a handful of times. This chain links TRBV20-1 with TRBJ1-4, with a weak D call TRBD1 (6 bases). The CDR3 loop spans 17 amino acids. Trimming took off 4 bases at V and 4 bases at J, with 22 bases between the two ends. CDR1 DFQATT and CDR2 SNEGSKA come from the germline V gene (reference sequence). The CDR3 loop reads CSAIMRGGLFLNEKLFF. The CDR3 DNA reads TGCAGTGCTATAATGAGAGGGGGTCTATTCCTTAATGAAAAACTGTTTTTT.

This clonotype was recorded at least ten times. The chain joins TRBV30 to TRBJ2-3; D uncertain. Germline V CDR1 and CDR2: GTSNPN, SVGIG (reference sequence). V lost 2 bases to trimming and J lost 0 bases, with 12 bases between them. This CDR3 comprises 15 residues. The CDR3, as DNA: TGTGCCTGGAGTTTAGGGCGGTCTAGCACAGATACGCAGTATTTT. It translates to CAWSLGRSSTDTQYF.

This clonotype was seen repeatedly, ten times or more. V gene TRBV9 combines with J gene TRBJ1-5; 7 positions agree with TRBD1. The CDR3 sequence is 15 residues long. J lost 3 bases, V lost 0 bases, and 3 bases had no gene match. Germline assignment: CDR1 SGDLS and CDR2 YYNGEE. The CDR3 bases are TGTGCCAGCAGCGTAGGGGACAGTTTCAATCAGCCCCAGCATTTT. Residues: CASSVGDSFNQPQHF.

The gene calls are TRBV28 and TRBJ2-3, with unresolved D. This CDR3 is 17 amino acids long. CDR1 is MDHEN and CDR2 is SYDVKM in the germline V gene. V lost 7 bases, J lost 0 bases, and 20 bases lay in between. CDR3: CASNSLQSTASTDTQYF. The CDR3 DNA reads as TGTGCCAGCAACTCACTACAAAGCACGGCTAGCACAGATACGCAGTATTTT. Drawing the rest from reference TRBV28 and TRBJ2-3, the complete variable domain is DVKVTQSSRYLVKRTGEKVFLECVQDMDHENMFWYRQDPGLGLRLIYFSYDVKMKEKGDIPEGYSVSREKKERFSLILESASTNQTSMYLCASNSLQSTASTDTQYFGPGTRLTVL.

Points on this clonotype: This may stem from a read error, because a much larger clone lies one nucleotide away. The gene calls are TRBV2 and TRBJ2-3, with 7 nucleotides matching TRBD1. This CDR3 has 14 amino acids. Germline V gene data show CDR1 as SNHLY and CDR2 as FYNNEI. CDR3 loop: CASSHRGMAETQYF. The CDR3 DNA reads TGCGCCAGCAGCCACAGGGGAATGGCAGAAACGCAGTATTTT. Together with reference TRBV2 and TRBJ2-3, the CDR3 gives the full variable domain: EPEVTQTPSHQVTQMGQEVILRCVPISNHLYFYWYRQILGQKVEFLVSFYNNEISEKSEIFDDQFSVERPDGSNFTLKIRSTKLEDSAMYFCASSHRGMAETQYFGPGTRLTVL.

This clonotype appeared a few times. The V gene is TRBV5-5, the J gene TRBJ2-7; D gene ambiguous. Germline values: CDR1 SGHKS, CDR2 YYEKEE (reference sequence). Trimming cost V 0 bases and J 4 bases, with 14 bases left between them. The CDR3 loop spans 15 amino acids. CDR3 sequence reads: CASSLEGRKIYEQYF. The CDR3 coding sequence is TGTGCCAGCAGCTTGGAGGGCAGAAAGATTTACGAGCAGTACTTC. Supplemented by reference TRBV5-5 and TRBJ2-7, the full variable domain reads DAGVTQSPTHLIKTRGQQVTLRCSPISGHKSVSWYQQVLGQGPQFIFQYYEKEERGRGNFPDRFSARQFPNYSSELNVNALLLGDSALYLCASSLEGRKIYEQYFGPGTRLTVT.

The chain carries TRBV13 and TRBJ1-5, with D maybe TRBD1 (5 bases). The germline gives CDR1 PRHDT, CDR2 FYEKMQ (reference sequence). Trimming took 3 bases from V and 4 from J, leaving 13 bases between them. CDR3 length equals 15 residues. CDR3 protein: CASSLGQGRNQPQHF. DNA of the CDR3: TGTGCCAGCAGCTTGGGGCAGGGACGAAATCAGCCCCAGCATTTT.

This clonotype was recorded a few times. This chain connects TRBV27 to TRBJ2-1; D may correspond to TRBD1 or TRBD2 (5 bases each). This CDR3 spans 15 amino acids. V gave up 9 bases and J gave up 0 bases, with 15 bases separating them. Germline V lookup: CDR1 MNHEY, CDR2 SMNVEV (reference sequence). The CDR3 bases are TGTGCCAGTTCCTTTGGGGGTGTCTCCTACAATGAGCAGTTCTTC. Its translation is CASSFGGVSYNEQFF.

The chain links TRBV5-1 to TRBJ1-4; TRBD1 might be the D (5 bases). The CDR3 spans 15 residues. V was clipped by 1 base and J by 8 bases, with 15 bases between them. CDR1 SGHRS and CDR2 YFSETQ come from the germline V gene. CDR3 DNA: TGCGCCAGCAGCTTGACCGGGGCCCCAGAGGAAAAACTGTTTTTT. It yields the protein CASSLTGAPEEKLFF.

This clonotype turned up a few times. The chain has TRBV7-2 and TRBJ1-1; possible D gene TRBD1, 6 bases. V lost 5 bases to trimming and J lost 2 bases, with 15 bases between them. The CDR3 loop spans 15 amino acids. The germline V gene encodes CDR1 SGHTA and CDR2 FQGNSA. This CDR3 reads CASSHPGAANTEAFF. The CDR3 DNA reads TGTGCCAGCAGCCACCCGGGGGCGGCTAACACTGAAGCTTTCTTT.